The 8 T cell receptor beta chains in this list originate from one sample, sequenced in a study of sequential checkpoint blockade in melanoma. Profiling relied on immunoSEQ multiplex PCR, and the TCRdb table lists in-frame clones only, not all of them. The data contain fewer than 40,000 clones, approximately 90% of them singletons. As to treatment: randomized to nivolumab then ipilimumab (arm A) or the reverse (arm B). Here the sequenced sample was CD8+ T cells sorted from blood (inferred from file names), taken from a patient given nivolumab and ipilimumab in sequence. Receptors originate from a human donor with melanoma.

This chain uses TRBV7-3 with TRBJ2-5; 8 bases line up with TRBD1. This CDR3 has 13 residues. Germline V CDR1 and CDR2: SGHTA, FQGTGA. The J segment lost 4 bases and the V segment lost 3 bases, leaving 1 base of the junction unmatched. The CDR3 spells CASSFGQGETQYF. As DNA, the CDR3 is TGTGCCAGCAGCTTTGGACAGGGAGAGACCCAGTACTTC. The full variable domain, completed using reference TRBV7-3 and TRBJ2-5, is GAGVSQTPSNKVTEKGKYVELRCDPISGHTALYWYRQSLGQGPEFLIYFQGTGAADDSGLPNDRFFAVRPEGSVSTLKIQRTERGDSAVYLCASSFGQGETQYFGPGTRLLVL.

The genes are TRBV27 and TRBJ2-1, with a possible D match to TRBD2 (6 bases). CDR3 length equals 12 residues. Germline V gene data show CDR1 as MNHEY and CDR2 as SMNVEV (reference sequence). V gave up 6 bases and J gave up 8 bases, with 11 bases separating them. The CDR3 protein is CASRMGDYEQFF. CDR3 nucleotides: TGTGCCAGCAGAATGGGGGACTATGAGCAGTTCTTC.

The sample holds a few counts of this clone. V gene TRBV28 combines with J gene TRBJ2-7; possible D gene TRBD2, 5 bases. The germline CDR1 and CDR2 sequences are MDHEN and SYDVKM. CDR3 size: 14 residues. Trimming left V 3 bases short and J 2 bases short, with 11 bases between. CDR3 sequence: CASSFLERAYEQYF. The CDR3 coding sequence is TGTGCCAGCAGTTTTCTGGAGAGGGCCTACGAGCAGTACTTC.

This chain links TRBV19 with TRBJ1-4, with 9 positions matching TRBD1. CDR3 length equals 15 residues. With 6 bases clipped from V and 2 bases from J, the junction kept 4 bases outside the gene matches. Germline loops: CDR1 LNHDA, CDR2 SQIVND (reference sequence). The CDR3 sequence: CASRTTGGTNEKLFF. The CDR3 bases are TGTGCCAGTAGGACCACAGGGGGCACTAATGAAAAACTGTTTTTT.

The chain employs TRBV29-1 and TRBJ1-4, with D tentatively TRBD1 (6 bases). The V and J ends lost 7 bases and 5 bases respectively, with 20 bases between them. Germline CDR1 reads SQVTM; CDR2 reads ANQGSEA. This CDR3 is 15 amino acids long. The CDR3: CSADGTTGENEKLFF. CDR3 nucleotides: TGCAGCGCTGACGGGACAACGGGCGAGAATGAAAAACTGTTTTTT.

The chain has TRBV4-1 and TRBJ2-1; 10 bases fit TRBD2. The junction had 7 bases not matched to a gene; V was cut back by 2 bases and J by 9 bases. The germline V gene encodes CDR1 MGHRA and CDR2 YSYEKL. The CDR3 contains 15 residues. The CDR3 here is CASSQLGSGRSEQFF. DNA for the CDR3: TGCGCCAGCAGCCAACTCGGTAGCGGGAGGTCTGAGCAGTTCTTC.

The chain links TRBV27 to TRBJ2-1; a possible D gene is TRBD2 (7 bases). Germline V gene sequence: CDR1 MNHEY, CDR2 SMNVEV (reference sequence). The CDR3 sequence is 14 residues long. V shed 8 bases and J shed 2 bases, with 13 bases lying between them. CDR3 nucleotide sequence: TGTGCCAGCGATGGCGGGGGCACCTACAATGAGCAGTTCTTC. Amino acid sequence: CASDGGGTYNEQFF.

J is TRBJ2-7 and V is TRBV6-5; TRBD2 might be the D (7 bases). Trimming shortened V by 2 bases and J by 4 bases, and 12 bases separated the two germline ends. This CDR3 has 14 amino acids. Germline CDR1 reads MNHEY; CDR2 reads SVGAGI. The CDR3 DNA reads TGTGCCAGCAGTTACAGCGGGACAAATTACGAGCAGTACTTC. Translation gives CASSYSGTNYEQYF.